Shown below are 30 T cell receptor beta chains from a single sample sequenced in a study of T cells expressing NK-cell markers. After re-calling the 5' RACE reads, TCRdb lists one entry per CDR3 protein, DNA absent. The ten top clones account for approximately 12%, within a sample of 140,000 or so distinct CDR3 sequences. The sample consisted of blood T cells: a sorted CD56 or NKG2C T cell subset, CD4+ or CD8+ T cells, or bulk PBMC T cells (not recorded which). The receptors stem from a man between 18 and 29 years old in good health.

The rearrangement joins TRBV24-1 to TRBJ2-7; the D call of TRBD1 rests on TCRdb alone, since no DNA is present to check it. This CDR3 comprises 14 residues. Per the germline V gene, CDR1 is KGHDR and CDR2 is SFDVKD. Here the CDR3 reads CATSDSDRGSEQYF.

The genes are TRBV7-9 and TRBJ2-3; the D call of TRBD2 rests on TCRdb alone, since no DNA is present to check it. The CDR3 consists of 15 residues. Germline CDR1 is SEHNR and CDR2 is FQNEAQ (reference sequence). The CDR3 loop reads CASSPPGLDTDTQYF.

The rearrangement uses TRBV5-6 and TRBJ2-3; TCRdb selects TRBD1, and the lack of DNA leaves this call unchecked. The CDR3 has 13 residues. The germline CDR1 and CDR2 sequences are SGHDT and YYEEEE. The CDR3: CASMTGRTDTQYF. Variable domain in full (rest from reference TRBV5-6 and TRBJ2-3): DAGVTQSPTHLIKTRGQQVTLRCSPKSGHDTVSWYQQALGQGPQFIFQYYEEEERQRGNFPDRFSGHQFPNYSSELNVNALLLGDSALYLCASMTGRTDTQYFGPGTRLTVL.

The rearrangement joins TRBV25-1 to TRBJ1-2; TCRdb returns TRBD1, unconfirmable since there is no DNA. The germline CDR1 and CDR2 sequences are MGHDK and SYGVNS. The CDR3 runs to 13 residues. The CDR3 sequence is CASSDGRGGGYTF.

The chain employs TRBV7-2 and TRBJ2-1; the D gene TCRdb calls, TRBD1, cannot be checked with no DNA. The CDR3 sequence is 15 residues long. Germline assignment: CDR1 SGHTA and CDR2 FQGNSA. The CDR3 spells CASSLGGAVYNEQFF.

The V and J genes are TRBV20-1 and TRBJ2-7; TCRdb picks TRBD1, but there is no DNA to check that call. CDR1 DFQATT and CDR2 SNEGSKA come from the germline V gene (reference sequence). This CDR3 is 13 amino acids long. CDR3 sequence: CSARGRDTYEQYF.

The chain has TRBV28 and TRBJ2-7. CDR3 length equals 14 residues. The germline CDR1 and CDR2 sequences are MDHEN and SYDVKM. The CDR3 protein is CASSSPRKTYEQYF.

The rearrangement joins TRBV15 to TRBJ2-1; TCRdb indicates TRBD1, and absent DNA this call remains unverified. CDR1 and CDR2 (germline): LNHNV, YYDKDF (reference sequence). The CDR3 sequence is 15 residues long. This CDR3 is CATSISGQGYNEQFF.

CDR3 in amino acids: CASGSGREETQYF. The chain joins TRBV9 to TRBJ2-5; no DNA is available, so the TRBD2 call from TCRdb remains unchecked. CDR3 size: 13 residues. Germline CDR1 SGDLS, CDR2 YYNGEE.

The chain joins TRBV28 to TRBJ2-5; TCRdb picks TRBD2, but there is no DNA to check that call. Germline-derived CDR1 and CDR2 are MDHEN and SYDVKM. The CDR3 is 17 amino acids. This chain's CDR3 is CASSPDLEREGQETQYF.

The chain combines TRBV27 with TRBJ1-2; lacking DNA, the TRBD1 call made by TCRdb goes unchecked. The CDR3 loop spans 16 amino acids. From germline, CDR1 is MNHEY and CDR2 SMNVEV (reference sequence). The CDR3 spells CASSLHGKGWSYGYTF.

V gene TRBV12-3 or TRBV12-4 combines with J gene TRBJ2-5; TCRdb picks TRBD2, but there is no DNA to check that call. This CDR3 contains 13 residues. The CDR3 here is CASSPRREETQYF.

The V and J genes are TRBV9 and TRBJ2-1. The CDR3 has 14 amino acids. Germline V gene sequence: CDR1 SGDLS, CDR2 YYNGEE. The CDR3 sequence is CASSPRISYNEQFF.

This sequence joins TRBV29-1 and TRBJ2-1; TCRdb proposes TRBD2, but this gene call is untestable without DNA. Germline CDR1 reads SQVTM; CDR2 reads ANQGSEA. The CDR3 covers 13 residues. The CDR3 is CSSEGESLNEQFF.

The chain employs TRBV12-3 or TRBV12-4 and TRBJ2-7; absent DNA, TCRdb's TRBD2 call cannot be checked. The CDR3 has 14 amino acids. This chain's CDR3 is CASSLTTLGDEQYF.

The CDR3 region is CASSPSLTANEQFF. This rearrangement joins TRBV7-6 to TRBJ2-1. This CDR3 has 14 amino acids. Germline V gene sequence: CDR1 SGHVS, CDR2 FNYEAQ.

The V and J genes are TRBV20-1 and TRBJ1-1; checking the TCRdb D call of TRBD1 is not possible without DNA. Germline values: CDR1 DFQATT, CDR2 SNEGSKA (reference sequence). The CDR3 is made up of 13 amino acids. CDR3 sequence reads: CSAPTGMNTEAFF.

This chain uses TRBV30 with TRBJ1-1; with no DNA, the TCRdb D assignment of TRBD1 cannot be verified. CDR3 length: 14 amino acids. In germline, CDR1 is GTSNPN, CDR2 SVGIG (reference sequence). The CDR3 reads CAWSDDSPNTEAFF.

The rearrangement links TRBV11-2 to TRBJ2-3; TCRdb outputs TRBD1, but without DNA this stays unchecked. The CDR3 is made up of 18 amino acids. CDR1 and CDR2 (germline): SGHAT, FQNNGV. CDR3 in amino acids: CASSLRAGTGGRIDTQYF.

V usage is TRBV12-3 or TRBV12-4 and J usage is TRBJ2-6; TCRdb selects TRBD1, and the lack of DNA leaves this call unchecked. CDR3 size: 14 residues. CDR3 amino acids: CASRDPAGANVLTF.

The rearrangement uses TRBV4-3 and TRBJ2-7; as DNA is missing, the TRBD1 call by TCRdb cannot be tested. The CDR3 extends over 14 amino acids. Germline V gene data show CDR1 as LGHNA and CDR2 as YSLEER. The CDR3 region is CASSQGTGWSEQYF.

V gene TRBV15 combines with J gene TRBJ2-7; without DNA, the TCRdb call of TRBD2 cannot be checked. There are 18 residues in the CDR3. Germline CDR1 and CDR2: LNHNV and YYDKDF (reference sequence). This CDR3 is CATSRALTGAGGTYEQYF.

J is TRBJ1-1 and V is TRBV30; the TCRdb call, TRBD1, lacks DNA for checking. The CDR3 has 12 amino acids. In germline, CDR1 is GTSNPN, CDR2 SVGIG (reference sequence). CDR3 in amino acids: CAWSPGTAEAFF.

The V and J genes are TRBV15 and TRBJ2-5; TCRdb's D gene call, TRBD2, goes unchecked for lack of DNA. The CDR3 length is 13 residues. CDR1 is LNHNV and CDR2 is YYDKDF in the germline V gene (reference sequence). The CDR3 region is CATSRSGRETQYF.

The genes are TRBV20-1 and TRBJ2-3; TCRdb outputs TRBD2, but without DNA this stays unchecked. Germline-derived CDR1 and CDR2 are DFQATT and SNEGSKA (reference sequence). The CDR3 consists of 15 residues. CDR3 protein: CSARYLRENTDTQYF.

V is TRBV5-1 and J is TRBJ2-1; lacking DNA, the TRBD2 call made by TCRdb goes unchecked. From germline, CDR1 is SGHRS and CDR2 YFSETQ. CDR3 size: 17 residues. This CDR3 is CASSGGLAGGSYNEQFF.

V is TRBV20-1 and J is TRBJ1-6; as DNA is missing, the TRBD1 call by TCRdb cannot be tested. CDR3 length equals 15 residues. Per the germline V gene, CDR1 is DFQATT and CDR2 is SNEGSKA (reference sequence). The CDR3 sequence: CSARDRDRNNSPLHF.

This chain connects TRBV11-2 to TRBJ1-1. CDR1 SGHAT and CDR2 FQNNGV come from the germline V gene. The CDR3 has 16 residues. The CDR3 here is CASSFVSREGHTEAFF.

The rearrangement uses TRBV20-1 and TRBJ2-5; TCRdb names TRBD1, which stays unverified in the absence of DNA. CDR1 is DFQATT and CDR2 is SNEGSKA in the germline V gene (reference sequence). The CDR3 sequence is 16 residues long. The CDR3 reads CSAKTGGTGFQETQYF.

The chain is built from TRBV11-2 and TRBJ1-3. CDR1 and CDR2 from the germline V gene are SGHAT and FQNNGV. The CDR3 totals 14 residues. The CDR3 loop reads CASSLIGSVNTIYF.